One sample yielded the 10 T cell receptor beta chains listed below, sequenced in a study of control samples from healthy donors and cancer patients. Only in-frame clones appear in the TCRdb table, and some are missing; sequencing was by immunoSEQ multiplex PCR. Seen here are around 78,000 clones, about 94% observed once, and the top ten hold around 4.9%. Specimen: blood. Receptors were obtained from a woman under 30 in good health.

J is TRBJ2-5 and V is TRBV11-3; D possibly corresponds to TRBD2 (5 bases). This CDR3 has 15 amino acids. Deletions cut 5 bases from V and 1 base from J, with 14 bases between. CDR1 and CDR2 from the germline V gene are SGHNT and YENEEA. The DNA for the CDR3 is TGTGCCAGCAGCCGGAGGACCGGAGTCCAAGAGACCCAGTACTTC. Translating it yields CASSRRTGVQETQYF.

The chain has TRBV7-6 and TRBJ2-1; D is undetermined. The CDR3 loop spans 14 amino acids. Germline V gene data show CDR1 as SGHVS and CDR2 as FNYEAQ. V was pared by 4 bases and J by 9 bases, with 16 bases between. Here the CDR3 reads CASSSISRAFEQFF. CDR3 bases: TGTGCCAGCAGCTCCATAAGCCGGGCTTTTGAGCAGTTCTTC.

The chain has TRBV4-1 and TRBJ2-3; 8 bases fit TRBD1. CDR1 and CDR2 from the germline V gene are MGHRA and YSYEKL. J lost 3 bases, V lost 0 bases, and 8 bases had no gene match. This CDR3 is 17 amino acids long. CDR3 region: CASSQEPAGGGTDTQYF. CDR3 coding DNA: TGCGCCAGCAGCCAAGAGCCCGCAGGGGGCGGTACAGATACGCAGTATTTT.

Only a few counts were recorded for this clone. The chain employs TRBV6-5 and TRBJ1-2, with D unresolved. Per germline, CDR1 MNHEY and CDR2 SVGAGI. V shed 6 bases and J shed 3 bases, with 11 bases lying between them. The CDR3 length is 13 residues. The CDR3 spells CASSRDAYYGYTF. The CDR3 DNA is TGTGCCAGCAGCAGAGACGCGTACTATGGCTACACCTTC.

This chain connects TRBV29-1 to TRBJ2-7, with 12 positions matching TRBD2. V was clipped by 3 bases and J by 3 bases; unmatched bases: 9. The V gene's germline CDR1 is SQVTM and CDR2 ANQGSEA. CDR3 length equals 16 residues. This chain's CDR3 is CSVDIFLAGGFYEQYF. CDR3 nucleotide sequence: TGCAGCGTTGATATATTTCTAGCGGGAGGGTTCTACGAGCAGTACTTC.

The rearrangement uses TRBV5-6 and TRBJ1-5; D not certain. V dropped 0 bases and J dropped 12 bases, with 13 bases sitting between them. The length of the CDR3 is 13 residues. Per the germline V gene, CDR1 is SGHDT and CDR2 is YYEEEE. The DNA for the CDR3 is TGTGCCAGCAGCTTGGGGTCAGGCGATATCCAGCATTTT. This translates into CASSLGSGDIQHF.

About this clone itself: Compared with germline, one end of the junction differs, possibly owing to a read error. The DNA for the CDR3 is TGTGCCAGCAGCCAAGAACTCAGCGGGGGGGCCTATAATGAGCAGTTCTTC. Protein: CASSQELSGGAYNEQFF. The rearrangement links TRBV4-2 to TRBJ2-1, with 10 positions matching TRBD2. The CDR3 is 17 residues long. Looked up from germline, CDR1 is LGHNA and CDR2 is YNFKEQ.

V usage is TRBV9 and J usage is TRBJ2-3; 9 positions agree with TRBD2. J was trimmed by 4 bases and V by 4 bases; bases with no gene match: 19. The CDR3 runs 19 residues. The germline gives CDR1 SGDLS, CDR2 YYNGEE. The CDR3 loop is CASSPEGVTSGSFPDTQYF. CDR3 nucleotides: TGTGCCAGCAGCCCAGAGGGGGTCACTAGCGGGTCCTTCCCAGATACGCAGTATTTT.

This chain joins TRBV28 and TRBJ1-2, with D unclear. V dropped 3 bases and J dropped 2 bases, with 16 bases sitting between them. The CDR3 extends over 16 amino acids. Germline CDR1 reads MDHEN; CDR2 reads SYDVKM. The CDR3 reads CASSLGESNLNYGYTF. CDR3 sequence (DNA): TGTGCCAGCAGTTTGGGAGAGTCGAATTTAAACTATGGCTACACCTTC.

This clone was detected only a few times. The rearrangement joins TRBV20-1 to TRBJ1-2, with 7 bases identical to TRBD1. Germline V CDR1 and CDR2: DFQATT, SNEGSKA (reference sequence). V lost 5 bases, J lost 8 bases, and 14 bases stayed unmatched. This CDR3 region has 14 residues. The CDR3 DNA reads TGCAGTGCTCGTGGGATGCAGGGGGTAACGGGCTACACCTTC. Protein: CSARGMQGVTGYTF.